A single sample is the source of the 2 T cell receptor beta chains below, sequenced in a study of beta chain features in type 1 diabetes. Study-level points and caveats: Moderate but significant shortening of TCRB CDR3s was recorded in all four CD4+ subsets from Type 1 diabetes patients.

Every isolated RNA sample was fully reverse transcribed, so sequencing captured expressed TCRB transcripts. Sequenced by immunoSEQ multiplex PCR; TCRdb stores in-frame clones only, minus some. The data contain 250,000 to 350,000 clones, 15% of them singletons. Their recognized antigens are unknown. Sequenced input: naive CD4+ T cells from blood. These TCRs come from a man younger than 35 with type 1 diabetes.

This clone has a handful of counts. This chain uses TRBV20-1 with TRBJ2-3, with no clear D. CDR3 length equals 11 residues. Germline CDR1 reads DFQATT; CDR2 reads SNEGSKA (reference sequence). V lost 1 base and J lost 6, with 5 bases in between. Here the CDR3 reads CSARAPDTQYF. The CDR3 DNA follows: TGCAGTGCTAGAGCCCCGGATACGCAGTATTTT.

The chain employs TRBV7-2 and TRBJ2-5; D gene ambiguous. Trimming took 2 bases from V and 2 from J, leaving 9 bases between them. CDR3 length: 14 amino acids. Germline CDR1 and CDR2: SGHTA and FQGNSA. The chain's CDR3 is CASSLSSKQETQYF. The CDR3 DNA is TGTGCCAGCAGCTTATCGTCTAAGCAAGAGACCCAGTACTTC.